The 18 T cell receptor beta chains below come from one sample, sequenced in a study of shared clonotypes between healthy human individuals. The table came from immunoSEQ multiplex PCR; TCRdb's copy has only in-frame clones and leaves some out. The repertoire holds around 1.9 million clones, with more than 85% as singletons. CD45RO-negative CD8 cells positively selected for CCR7 made up the naive population, which excluded terminally differentiated effector memory CD45RA+ cells. The specimen was naive CD8+ T cells from PBMCs. The receptors here all came from a man aged 18 to 29 in good health. Some clones in this sample may be carry-over from other donors' samples.

This sequence joins TRBV14 and TRBJ1-5, with D unresolved. V was trimmed by 3 bases and J by 4 bases, leaving 7 bases between them. Germline V lookup: CDR1 SGHDN, CDR2 FVKESK. The length of the CDR3 is 13 residues. The CDR3: CASSQSRNQPQHF. DNA for the CDR3: TGTGCCAGCAGCCAGTCAAGGAATCAGCCCCAGCATTTT.

CDR3 protein: CASSIFLRGEQFF. DNA for the CDR3: TGTGCCAGTAGTATTTTTCTGAGGGGTGAGCAGTTCTTC. V and J are TRBV19 and TRBJ2-1; the D call may be TRBD1 or TRBD2 (5 bases each). Trimming pared 3 bases from V and 9 bases from J, leaving 12 bases between. Per the germline V gene, CDR1 is LNHDA and CDR2 is SQIVND (reference sequence). The CDR3 runs 13 residues. The full variable domain, its missing parts supplied by reference TRBV19 and TRBJ2-1, is DGGITQSPKYLFRKEGQNVTLSCEQNLNHDAMYWYRQDPGQGLRLIYYSQIVNDFQKGDIAEGYSVSREKKESFPLTVTSAQKNPTAFYLCASSIFLRGEQFFGPGTRLTVL.

The rearrangement uses TRBV5-1 and TRBJ2-1; perhaps TRBD2 as D (5 bases). The length of the CDR3 is 17 residues. V dropped 0 bases and J dropped 0 bases, with 13 bases sitting between them. CDR1 and CDR2 (germline): SGHRS, YFSETQ. CDR3 DNA sequence: TGCGCCAGCAGCTTGGGGAGCGGACCAAGCTCCTACAATGAGCAGTTCTTC. It specifies CASSLGSGPSSYNEQFF.

The chain has TRBV19 and TRBJ2-3; TRBD2 agrees at 12 bases. V shed 1 base, J shed 1 base, and the junction held 15 bases outside the gene matches. The germline gives CDR1 LNHDA, CDR2 SQIVND (reference sequence). CDR3 length: 21 amino acids. CDR3 nucleotide sequence: TGTGCCAGTAGTATAGTCGCCGAGCGGACTAGCGGGACGAGTGGCACAGATACGCAGTATTTT. Its protein is CASSIVAERTSGTSGTDTQYF.

The V call is TRBV7-2, the J call TRBJ1-5; TRBD1 aligns across 8 bases. CDR1 SGHTA and CDR2 FQGNSA come from the germline V gene. Trimming removed 1 base from V and 3 bases from J; junction bases left unmatched: 14. This CDR3 comprises 19 residues. The CDR3 DNA reads as TGTGCCAGCAGCTTAGGGGGACAGGAGGCCCCTCTATACAATCAGCCCCAGCATTTT. Its translation is CASSLGGQEAPLYNQPQHF. Full variable domain (rest looked up from reference TRBV7-2 and TRBJ1-5): GAGVSQSPSNKVTEKGKDVELRCDPISGHTALYWYRQSLGQGLEFLIYFQGNSAPDKSGLPSDRFSAERTGGSVSTLTIQRTQQEDSAVYLCASSLGGQEAPLYNQPQHFGDGTRLSIL.

V gene TRBV6-5 combines with J gene TRBJ2-3; D unclear. The V gene's germline CDR1 is MNHEY and CDR2 SVGAGI. This CDR3 is built from 15 residues. Deletions cut 0 bases from V and 2 bases from J, with 9 bases between. The CDR3 loop is CASSYSITVTDTQYF. The CDR3 DNA follows: TGTGCCAGCAGTTACTCGATCACAGTCACAGATACGCAGTATTTT.

In DNA, the CDR3 is TGTGCCAGCAGTCAAGGGGGCGGGGACTCTGGGGCCAACGTCCTGACTTTC. Protein product: CASSQGGGDSGANVLTF. V usage is TRBV6-1 and J usage is TRBJ2-6; maybe TRBD1 (7 bases). The V end was cut by 5 bases, the J end by 0 bases, with 14 bases between. Germline lookup yields CDR1 MNHNS and CDR2 SASEGT. The CDR3 is 17 amino acids.

The V and J genes are TRBV5-1 and TRBJ1-1; D remains ambiguous. CDR1 is SGHRS, CDR2 YFSETQ, per germline. The CDR3 contains 17 residues. V lost 0 bases, J lost 0 bases, and 15 bases lay in between. The CDR3: CASSLDGEGLMNTEAFF. The CDR3 DNA reads TGCGCCAGCAGCTTGGATGGGGAAGGCTTAATGAACACTGAAGCTTTCTTT.

J is TRBJ2-3 and V is TRBV29-1; 10 nucleotides align to TRBD2. The V gene end was trimmed by 5 bases and the J gene end by 2 bases; junction bases not matched to a gene: 7. This CDR3 contains 15 residues. Germline lookup yields CDR1 SQVTM and CDR2 ANQGSEA. DNA for the CDR3: TGCAGCGTTTTTGCTAGCGGGAGAAACACAGATACGCAGTATTTT. The encoded protein is CSVFASGRNTDTQYF.

The CDR3, as DNA: TGTGCCAGCAGCGTAGGGGAAGGACAGGGAAAAAACTATGGCTACACCTTC. This encodes CASSVGEGQGKNYGYTF. The gene calls are TRBV9 and TRBJ1-2; 8 nucleotides align to TRBD1. J was trimmed by 2 bases and V by 0 bases; bases with no gene match: 9. This CDR3 comprises 17 residues. The germline V gene encodes CDR1 SGDLS and CDR2 YYNGEE.

The chain recombines TRBV4-3 with TRBJ1-2, with TRBD1 matching over 11 bases. Germline-derived CDR1 and CDR2 are LGHNA and YSLEER. This CDR3 region has 14 residues. Trimming cost V 4 bases and J 8 bases; bases outside gene matches: 6. In DNA form, the CDR3 reads TGCGCCAGCAGCCCGGGACAGGGGGTGACCGGCTACACCTTC. Its protein product is CASSPGQGVTGYTF.

The J gene is TRBJ2-4, the V gene TRBV28; 8 bases align to TRBD1. The J segment lost 2 bases and the V segment lost 8 bases, leaving 5 bases of the junction unmatched. The germline gives CDR1 MDHEN, CDR2 SYDVKM. This CDR3 region has 14 residues. DNA for the CDR3: TGTGCCAGCGGACAGGGTGATCCCAAAAACATTCAGTACTTC. Amino acid sequence: CASGQGDPKNIQYF.

V gene TRBV13 combines with J gene TRBJ2-5, with 13 bases that match TRBD2. Germline V CDR1 and CDR2: PRHDT, FYEKMQ (reference sequence). CDR3 length: 15 residues. V was clipped by 5 bases and J by 2 bases; unmatched bases: 2. CDR3 residues: CASSPTSGRQETQYF. The CDR3 coding sequence is TGTGCCAGCAGCCCGACTAGCGGGAGGCAAGAGACCCAGTACTTC.

The chain recombines TRBV4-3 with TRBJ1-4; D possibly corresponds to TRBD1 (5 bases). CDR1 is LGHNA, CDR2 YSLEER, per germline. V dropped 3 bases and J dropped 7 bases, with 12 bases sitting between them. The CDR3 contains 14 residues. Here the CDR3 reads CASSHGTASEKLFF. CDR3 in DNA: TGCGCCAGCAGCCATGGGACTGCCAGTGAAAAACTGTTTTTT.

The chain joins TRBV10-3 to TRBJ2-1; TRBD2 matches at 10 bases. Germline CDR1 ENHRY, CDR2 SYGVKD. This CDR3 has 15 residues. V lost 9 bases to trimming and J lost 10 bases; unmatched junction nucleotides: 15. The CDR3 loop is CAMDNLAGVIGEQFF. CDR3 bases: TGTGCCATGGATAATCTAGCGGGAGTGATAGGAGAGCAGTTCTTC.

V gene TRBV6-7 combines with J gene TRBJ2-7; weak D call: TRBD2 (7 bases). TRBV6-7 belongs to the ORF category, with a function that is uncertain. The CDR3 spans 16 residues. Trimming pared 5 bases from V and 3 bases from J, leaving 20 bases between. For the CDR3, the DNA is TGTGCCAGCAGTCCGCCCGGGAGGACAGCGCACTACGAGCAGTACTTC. This codes for CASSPPGRTAHYEQYF.

The chain is built from TRBV5-1 and TRBJ2-7; D is possibly TRBD1 (6 bases). In germline, CDR1 is SGHRS, CDR2 YFSETQ. V lost 4 bases and J 0 bases, leaving 11 bases between the germline ends. The CDR3 covers 14 residues. In nucleotides, the CDR3 is TGCGCCAGCAGCCCTTGGGACAACTCCTACGAGCAGTACTTC. Protein sequence: CASSPWDNSYEQYF. Complete variable domain (other parts from reference TRBV5-1 and TRBJ2-7): KAGVTQTPRYLIKTRGQQVTLSCSPISGHRSVSWYQQTPGQGLQFLFEYFSETQRNKGNFPGRFSGRQFSNSRSEMNVSTLELGDSALYLCASSPWDNSYEQYFGPGTRLTVT.

About this clone: This same CDR3 is encoded by further DNA sequences in the sample. The J gene is TRBJ2-7, the V gene TRBV4-1; D is perhaps TRBD1 or TRBD2 (5 bases each). Per germline, CDR1 MGHRA and CDR2 YSYEKL. The CDR3 extends over 14 amino acids. Trimming removed 4 bases from V and 3 bases from J, with 13 bases in between. CDR3 protein: CASSPGTGGYEQYF. CDR3 bases: TGCGCCAGCAGCCCTGGGACGGGCGGCTACGAGCAGTACTTC.